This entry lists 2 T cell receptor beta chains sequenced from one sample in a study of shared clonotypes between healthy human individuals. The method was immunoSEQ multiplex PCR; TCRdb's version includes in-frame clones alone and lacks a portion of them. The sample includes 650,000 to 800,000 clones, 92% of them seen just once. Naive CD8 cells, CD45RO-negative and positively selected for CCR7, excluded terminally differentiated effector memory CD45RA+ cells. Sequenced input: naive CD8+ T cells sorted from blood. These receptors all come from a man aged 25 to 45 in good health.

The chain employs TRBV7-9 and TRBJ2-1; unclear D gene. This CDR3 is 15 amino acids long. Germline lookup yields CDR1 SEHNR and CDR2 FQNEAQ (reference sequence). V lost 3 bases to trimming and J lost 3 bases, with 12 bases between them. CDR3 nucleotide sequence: TGTGCCAGCAGCTTGCCGGGTGTAGGCTACAATGAGCAGTTCTTC. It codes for CASSLPGVGYNEQFF. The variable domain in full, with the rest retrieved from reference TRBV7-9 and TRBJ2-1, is DTGVSQNPRHKITKRGQNVTFRCDPISEHNRLYWYRQTLGQGPEFLTYFQNEAQLEKSRLLSDRFSAERPKGSFSTLEIQRTEQGDSAMYLCASSLPGVGYNEQFFGPGTRLTVL.

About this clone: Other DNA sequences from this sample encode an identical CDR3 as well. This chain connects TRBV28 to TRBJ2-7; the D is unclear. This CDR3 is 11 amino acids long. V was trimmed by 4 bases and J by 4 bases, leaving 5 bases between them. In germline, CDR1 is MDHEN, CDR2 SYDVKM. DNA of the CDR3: TGTGCCAGCAGTTCGGTGTACGAGCAGTACTTC. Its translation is CASSSVYEQYF.